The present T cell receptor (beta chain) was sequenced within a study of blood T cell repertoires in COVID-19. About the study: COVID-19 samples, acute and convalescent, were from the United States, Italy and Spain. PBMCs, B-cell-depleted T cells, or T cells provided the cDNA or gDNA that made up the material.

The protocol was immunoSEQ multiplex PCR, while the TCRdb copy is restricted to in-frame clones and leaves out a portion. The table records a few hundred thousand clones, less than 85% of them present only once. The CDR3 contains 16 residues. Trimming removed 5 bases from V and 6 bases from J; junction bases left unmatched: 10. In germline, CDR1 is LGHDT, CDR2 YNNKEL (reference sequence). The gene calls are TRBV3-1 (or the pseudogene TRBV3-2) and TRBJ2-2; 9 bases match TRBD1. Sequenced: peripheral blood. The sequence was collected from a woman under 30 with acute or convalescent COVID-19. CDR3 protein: CASSWAGTGRSGELFF. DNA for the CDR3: TGTGCCAGCAGCTGGGCCGGGACAGGGAGGTCCGGGGAGCTGTTTTTT.